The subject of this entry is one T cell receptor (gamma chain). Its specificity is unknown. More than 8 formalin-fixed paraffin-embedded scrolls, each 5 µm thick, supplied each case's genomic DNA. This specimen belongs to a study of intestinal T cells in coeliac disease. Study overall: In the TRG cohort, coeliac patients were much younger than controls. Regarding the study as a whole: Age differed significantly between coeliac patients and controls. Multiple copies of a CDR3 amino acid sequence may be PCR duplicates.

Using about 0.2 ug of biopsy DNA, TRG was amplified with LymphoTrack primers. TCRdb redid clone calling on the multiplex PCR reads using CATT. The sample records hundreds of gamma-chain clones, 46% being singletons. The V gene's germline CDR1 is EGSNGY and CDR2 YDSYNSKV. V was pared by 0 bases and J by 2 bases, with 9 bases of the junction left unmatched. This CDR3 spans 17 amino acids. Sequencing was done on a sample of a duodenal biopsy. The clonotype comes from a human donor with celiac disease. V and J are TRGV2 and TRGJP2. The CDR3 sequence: CATWDGQGGSSDWIKTF. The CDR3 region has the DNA TGTGCCACCTGGGACGGGCAGGGTGGAAGTAGTGATTGGATCAAGACGTTT.